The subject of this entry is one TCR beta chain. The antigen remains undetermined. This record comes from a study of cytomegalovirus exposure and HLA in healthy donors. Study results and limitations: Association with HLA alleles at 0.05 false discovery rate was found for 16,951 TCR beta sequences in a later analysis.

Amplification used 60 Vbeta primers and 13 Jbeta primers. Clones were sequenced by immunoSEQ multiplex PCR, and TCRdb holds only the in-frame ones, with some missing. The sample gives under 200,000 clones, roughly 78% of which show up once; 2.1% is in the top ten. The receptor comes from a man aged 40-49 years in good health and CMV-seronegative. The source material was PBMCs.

The DNA of the CDR3 is TGCGCCAGCAGCCAAGGGAGGCCCTACGAGCAGTACTTC. Its translation is CASSQGRPYEQYF. This chain links TRBV4-1 with TRBJ2-7, with TRBD2 as a possible D gene (5 bases). V gave up 1 base and J gave up 2 bases, with 6 bases separating them. The CDR3 runs 13 residues. The V gene's germline CDR1 is MGHRA and CDR2 YSYEKL.